This TCR beta chain was obtained from a study of blood T cell repertoires in COVID-19. Seattle patient enrollment occurred during active infection, with longitudinal follow-up thereafter. The CDR3 contains 20 residues. CDR1 is KGHSH and CDR2 is LQKENI in the germline V gene. V shed 1 base, J shed 2 bases, and the junction held 13 bases outside the gene matches. How the authors handled the data: From reference gene primer amplification, estimates of nucleated cell counts were derived. Some clones are missing from TCRdb's copy, which holds only in-frame ones; the method was immunoSEQ multiplex PCR. Clone size and V and J calls were adopted from that table, with D and trimming inferred from the DNA. The data show 310,000 or so clones, approximately 90% seen once.

The sequence derives from a woman aged 25 to 45 with COVID-19, enrolled during active disease. The V call is TRBV18, the J call TRBJ2-6, with TRBD1 identical over 8 bases. Sequencing was done on a sample of peripheral blood. CDR3 loop: CASSPRGTGGPLAGANVLTF. In nucleotides, the CDR3 is TGTGCCAGCTCACCACGAGGAACAGGGGGACCATTAGCTGGGGCCAACGTCCTGACTTTC.